Shown below are 31 T cell receptor beta chains from a single sample sequenced in a study of cytomegalovirus exposure and HLA in healthy donors (dated by TCRdb to about 2017). The method was the immunoSEQ multiplex PCR assay. Drawn from immuneACCESS, this table holds only the in-frame rearrangements with V and J called that TCRdb kept. Clones are partly lost; checked studies trace under half to an unresolved V gene and leave the rest unexplained. The sample table lists around 300,000 clones, around nine tenths of them with a count of one. The ten largest clones represent approximately 0.88% of the sample. The material sequenced was PBMCs. The source of these receptors is a woman younger than 30 in good health and CMV-seronegative.

The chain is built from TRBV6-1 and TRBJ2-1, with 7 bases that match TRBD2. This CDR3 spans 15 amino acids. The J segment lost 1 base and the V segment lost 10 bases, leaving 10 bases of the junction unmatched. CDR1 and CDR2 (germline): MNHNS, SASEGT. The CDR3 sequence: CATGSGILSYNEQFF. In nucleotides, the CDR3 is TGTGCCACCGGAAGCGGGATATTATCCTACAATGAGCAGTTCTTC.

The V gene is TRBV10-2, the J gene TRBJ1-2, with D perhaps matching TRBD1 (5 bases). Looked up from germline, CDR1 is WSHSY and CDR2 is SAAADI. V lost 2 bases and J lost 4, with 8 bases in between. The length of the CDR3 is 13 residues. The CDR3, as DNA: TGCGCCAGCAGTGAGCGGGGGAGCTATGGCTACACCTTC. It translates to CASSERGSYGYTF.

This clone was seen a few times. J is TRBJ1-2 and V is TRBV28; weak D call: TRBD1 (6 bases). The germline V gene encodes CDR1 MDHEN and CDR2 SYDVKM. This CDR3 spans 13 amino acids. The ends were cut back, 2 bases at V and 8 bases at J, with 12 bases in the middle. This chain's CDR3 is CASSLNRVRGYTF. DNA for the CDR3: TGTGCCAGCAGTTTAAACAGGGTGAGAGGCTACACCTTC.

This clone appeared a few times. At one end, the junction sequence differs from germline, possibly due to a read error. The rearrangement links TRBV7-7 to TRBJ2-1; 7 bases align to TRBD1. The CDR3 totals 13 residues. CDR1 SSHAT and CDR2 FNYEAQ come from the germline V gene (reference sequence). The CDR3 sequence is CASSRDRYNEQFF. In DNA form, the CDR3 reads TGTGCTAGCAGCAGGGACAGATACAATGAGCAGTTCTTC. Looking up the rest from reference TRBV7-7 and TRBJ2-1 gives the full variable domain: GAGVSQSPRYKVTKRGQDVTLRCDPISSHATLYWYQQALGQGPEFLTYFNYEAQPDKSGLPSDRFSAERPEGSISTLTIQRTEQRDSAMYRCASSRDRYNEQFFGPGTRLTVL.

V gene TRBV30 combines with J gene TRBJ1-1; no clear D. The V end lost 2 bases, the J end lost 11 bases, and 24 bases lay between the germline ends. The germline gives CDR1 GTSNPN, CDR2 SVGIG (reference sequence). CDR3 length: 15 residues. DNA of the CDR3: TGTGCCTGGAGTCTGCCGGGCCTAACTACCCGGGAGGCTTTCTTT. As protein: CAWSLPGLTTREAFF. Based on the CDR3 plus reference TRBV30 and TRBJ1-1, the full variable domain is SQTIHQWPATLVQPVGSPLSLECTVEGTSNPNLYWYRQAAGRGLQLLFYSVGIGQISSEVPQNLSASRPQDRQFILSSKKLLLSDSGFYLCAWSLPGLTTREAFFGQGTRLTVV.

As for this clone: This sample includes further DNA sequences coding for the same CDR3. The J gene is TRBJ2-5, the V gene TRBV9; 8 bases align to TRBD1. The ends lost 2 bases at V and 5 bases at J; junction bases unmatched: 8. This CDR3 comprises 15 residues. From germline, CDR1 is SGDLS and CDR2 YYNGEE. CDR3 region: CASSVGQGAGETQYF. The DNA of the CDR3 is TGTGCCAGCAGCGTCGGGCAGGGGGCTGGGGAGACCCAGTACTTC.

This clone has a handful of counts. The chain links TRBV5-4 to TRBJ2-4, with 10 bases that match TRBD2. The CDR3 has 18 amino acids. Germline V gene lookup returns CDR1 SGHNT and CDR2 YYREEE (reference sequence). V shed 1 base and J 0 bases; nucleotides not matched to a gene: 7. CDR3 sequence: CASSLNSGRHLAKNIQYF. CDR3 nucleotides: TGTGCCAGCAGCTTGAATAGCGGGAGGCACCTAGCCAAAAACATTCAGTACTTC.

DNA of the CDR3: TGTGCCAGCAGTTTATCGGGCTCGTACCAAGAGACCCAGTACTTC. Its protein is CASSLSGSYQETQYF. The V gene is TRBV27, the J gene TRBJ2-5; no firm D call. Trimming took off 0 bases at V and 0 bases at J, with 8 bases between the two ends. From germline, CDR1 is MNHEY and CDR2 SMNVEV (reference sequence). CDR3 length equals 15 residues.

This clone came up a few times. V usage is TRBV28 and J usage is TRBJ2-7, with D perhaps matching TRBD2 (5 bases). CDR1 is MDHEN and CDR2 is SYDVKM in the germline V gene. The CDR3 runs 13 residues. V was pared by 6 bases and J by 2 bases, with 11 bases between. The CDR3 DNA is TGTGCCAGCAGGACTACAGCCACCTACGAGCAGTACTTC. It yields the protein CASRTTATYEQYF.

This clone was detected once. In DNA form, the CDR3 reads TGTGCCAGCAGCTTCTGGGGAGCCAATGAGCAGTTCTTC. Its translation is CASSFWGANEQFF. J is TRBJ2-1 and V is TRBV13; TRBD2 is a possible D gene (5 bases). Germline V gives CDR1 PRHDT, CDR2 FYEKMQ (reference sequence). CDR3 length equals 13 residues. With 3 bases removed from V and 6 bases from J, the gap between germline ends came to 9 bases.

The rearrangement links TRBV4-1 to TRBJ2-5; a weak D match, TRBD2 (6 bases). The CDR3 contains 16 residues. Germline loops: CDR1 MGHRA, CDR2 YSYEKL. V lost 1 base and J lost 9, with 21 bases in between. This chain's CDR3 is CASSQVGLRSPHAQYF. For the CDR3, the DNA is TGCGCCAGCAGCCAAGTGGGACTCCGAAGCCCGCATGCCCAGTACTTC.

DNA for the CDR3: TGTGCCAGCAGCCCGCTGGGTCCTACTAGCTCCTACGAGCAGTACTTC. This codes for CASSPLGPTSSYEQYF. V is TRBV7-3 and J is TRBJ2-7, with D possibly TRBD2 on 5 matching bases. Germline CDR1 is SGHTA and CDR2 is FQGTGA. The CDR3 is 16 residues long. With 5 bases removed from V and 0 bases from J, the gap between germline ends came to 17 bases.

The gene calls are TRBV28 and TRBJ2-7; 8 bases agree with TRBD1. V shed 2 bases, J shed 5 bases, and the junction held 11 bases outside the gene matches. This CDR3 is 16 amino acids long. In germline, CDR1 is MDHEN, CDR2 SYDVKM. CDR3 protein: CASSLITGGIRNEQYF. The CDR3 nucleotides are TGTGCCAGCAGTTTAATTACAGGGGGGATTAGGAACGAGCAGTACTTC.

The V call is TRBV6-6, the J call TRBJ2-1, with 7 positions matching TRBD1. From germline, CDR1 is MNHNY and CDR2 SVGAGI (reference sequence). Trimming removed 4 bases from V and 15 bases from J; junction bases left unmatched: 12. This CDR3 contains 13 residues. The CDR3 here is CASSSAGDRVSFF. DNA of the CDR3: TGTGCCAGCAGTTCGGCCGGAGACAGGGTATCGTTCTTC.

The V and J genes are TRBV5-1 and TRBJ1-1; the D is unclear. Deletions cut 4 bases from V and 1 base from J, with 14 bases between. CDR1 and CDR2 (germline): SGHRS, YFSETQ. The CDR3 consists of 15 residues. The CDR3 sequence is CASSPVPGSNTEAFF. For the CDR3, the DNA is TGCGCCAGCAGCCCCGTTCCGGGGTCGAACACTGAAGCTTTCTTT.

The chain recombines TRBV4-1 with TRBJ1-5; D is uncertain. The CDR3 loop spans 15 amino acids. V gave up 0 bases and J gave up 3 bases, with 9 bases separating them. CDR1 and CDR2 from the germline V gene are MGHRA and YSYEKL. The CDR3 DNA reads TGCGCCAGCAGCCAAGAGGCAGGCGCCAATCAGCCCCAGCATTTT. Translation gives CASSQEAGANQPQHF.

The chain combines TRBV28 with TRBJ2-5; 8 bases map to TRBD1. Per the germline V gene, CDR1 is MDHEN and CDR2 is SYDVKM. CDR3 length: 13 residues. The J segment lost 4 bases and the V segment lost 5 bases, leaving 3 bases of the junction unmatched. CDR3 DNA: TGTGCCAGCAGTCCCAGGGGGCGAGAGACCCAGTACTTC. Its protein is CASSPRGRETQYF. The full variable domain, completed using reference TRBV28 and TRBJ2-5, is DVKVTQSSRYLVKRTGEKVFLECVQDMDHENMFWYRQDPGLGLRLIYFSYDVKMKEKGDIPEGYSVSREKKERFSLILESASTNQTSMYLCASSPRGRETQYFGPGTRLLVL.

This clone was picked up one time. V and J are TRBV18 and TRBJ1-1; no reliable D call. CDR3 length: 15 amino acids. Germline lookup yields CDR1 KGHSH and CDR2 LQKENI. Between the trimmed V and J ends, which lost 3 bases and 1 base, there was a span of 12 bases. The CDR3 here is CASSPVTAKNTEAFF. In DNA form, the CDR3 reads TGTGCCAGCTCACCGGTTACAGCAAAGAACACTGAAGCTTTCTTT.

The chain uses TRBV27 and TRBJ1-1; perhaps TRBD1 as D (6 bases). CDR1 and CDR2 from the germline V gene are MNHEY and SMNVEV (reference sequence). This CDR3 region has 14 residues. Trimming removed 3 bases from V and 9 bases from J, with 17 bases in between. CDR3 nucleotides: TGTGCCAGCAGTTTCCACCGAGACAGGTACCAAGCTTTCTTT. Translated, it gives CASSFHRDRYQAFF.

This chain uses TRBV7-9 with TRBJ2-7, with 9 bases aligning to TRBD1. Trimming removed 5 bases from V and 2 bases from J; junction bases left unmatched: 7. Germline V lookup: CDR1 SEHNR, CDR2 FQNEAQ (reference sequence). The CDR3 has 15 amino acids. CDR3 DNA sequence: TGTGCCAGCAGCCCCAGGGGGACAGGGCCCTACGAGCAGTACTTC. Its translation is CASSPRGTGPYEQYF. Full variable domain (rest looked up from reference TRBV7-9 and TRBJ2-7): DTGVSQNPRHKITKRGQNVTFRCDPISEHNRLYWYRQTLGQGPEFLTYFQNEAQLEKSRLLSDRFSAERPKGSFSTLEIQRTEQGDSAMYLCASSPRGTGPYEQYFGPGTRLTVT.

The chain links TRBV7-2 to TRBJ1-2; TRBD1 matches at 9 bases. CDR3 length: 16 amino acids. Germline assignment: CDR1 SGHTA and CDR2 FQGNSA. The ends lost 1 base at V and 5 bases at J; junction bases unmatched: 8. The CDR3, as DNA: TGTGCCAGCAGCTTAGGGCTACAGGGGGCAGCGTATGGCTACACCTTC. It is translated as CASSLGLQGAAYGYTF.

The J gene is TRBJ2-2, the V gene TRBV7-2; 11 positions match TRBD2. Germline-derived CDR1 and CDR2 are SGHTA and FQGNSA. Trimming at V came to 3 bases and at J to 6 bases, leaving 3 bases not matched to a gene. The CDR3 consists of 15 residues. CDR3 amino acids: CASSFGTSGAGELFF. The DNA for the CDR3 is TGTGCCAGCAGCTTTGGGACTAGCGGAGCCGGGGAGCTGTTTTTT.

In this sample, this clone turned up once. The CDR3 spells CASSPGPGTDSYEQYF. The CDR3 coding sequence is TGTGCCAGCAGCCCGGGTCCGGGGACAGACTCCTACGAGCAGTACTTC. This chain links TRBV5-6 with TRBJ2-7; 7 bases agree with TRBD1. Germline trimming cut 4 bases from V and 0 bases from J; bases unmatched to any gene: 10. Germline CDR1 reads SGHDT; CDR2 reads YYEEEE. CDR3 length: 16 residues.

V and J are TRBV29-1 and TRBJ1-1, with 11 bases that match TRBD1. V lost 7 bases, J lost 5 bases, and 9 bases stayed unmatched. The CDR3 spans 14 residues. Germline CDR1 reads SQVTM; CDR2 reads ANQGSEA. CDR3 DNA: TGCAGCGGGGACAGGGGGTACCGGGGGACTGAAGCTTTCTTT. Translated: CSGDRGYRGTEAFF.

The chain has TRBV10-3 and TRBJ1-2, with D hard to call. The CDR3 runs to 15 residues. Trimming took off 1 base at V and 0 bases at J, with 9 bases between the two ends. Germline-derived CDR1 and CDR2 are ENHRY and SYGVKD. The CDR3 spells CAISEFPGANYGYTF. The CDR3 DNA reads as TGTGCCATCAGTGAGTTTCCCGGAGCTAACTATGGCTACACCTTC.

V gene TRBV6-1 combines with J gene TRBJ2-1, with D possibly TRBD2 on 6 matching bases. Trimming left V 8 bases short and J 0 bases short, with 14 bases between. Germline lookup yields CDR1 MNHNS and CDR2 SASEGT. This CDR3 comprises 15 residues. This CDR3 reads CASGVADSSYNEQFF. CDR3 nucleotides: TGTGCCAGCGGGGTAGCGGATAGCTCCTACAATGAGCAGTTCTTC.

This chain joins TRBV5-1 and TRBJ2-1; no definite D call. CDR3 length: 19 residues. Germline CDR1 and CDR2: SGHRS and YFSETQ. Trimming removed 0 bases from V and 0 bases from J, with 19 bases in between. CDR3 DNA sequence: TGCGCCAGCAGCTTGGCCCAAAACGACTTACTCAGCTCCTACAATGAGCAGTTCTTC. This sequence encodes CASSLAQNDLLSSYNEQFF.

This clone was observed once. This chain connects TRBV6-7 to TRBJ2-7; 9 bases align to TRBD1. TRBV6-7 is an ORF, and what it does is uncertain. V gave up 3 bases and J gave up 0 bases; unmatched junction bases: 15. This CDR3 region has 19 residues. The CDR3 sequence: CASSYFYRGRSEFSYEQYF. The CDR3 DNA reads TGTGCCAGCAGTTATTTCTACAGGGGGCGCAGTGAGTTCTCCTACGAGCAGTACTTC.

The chain combines TRBV6-5 with TRBJ1-1; 8 nucleotides align to TRBD1. The CDR3 spans 14 residues. The V gene's germline CDR1 is MNHEY and CDR2 SVGAGI. V was pared by 11 bases and J by 5 bases, with 13 bases of the junction left unmatched. CDR3 bases: TGTGCCGCCAGACCAGTGACAGGGGCAACTGAAGCTTTCTTT. The encoded protein is CAARPVTGATEAFF.

V and J are TRBV6-5 and TRBJ2-1, with D possibly being TRBD2 (7 bases). Trimming pared 5 bases from V and 7 bases from J, leaving 15 bases between. The germline V gene encodes CDR1 MNHEY and CDR2 SVGAGI. The CDR3 totals 14 residues. CDR3 in DNA: TGTGCCAGCAGTCGCAACGCGGGGGCGAATGAGCAGTTCTTC. This gives the protein CASSRNAGANEQFF.

As for this clone: At the DNA level, this CDR3 is encoded by other sequences in the same sample as well. The rearrangement joins TRBV6-5 to TRBJ2-7; 14 bases line up with TRBD2. Germline V lookup: CDR1 MNHEY, CDR2 SVGAGI. This CDR3 spans 15 amino acids. The trim removed 2 bases at V and 7 bases at J, leaving 4 bases unmatched. The CDR3: CASSYGTSGSYEQYF. In DNA form, the CDR3 reads TGTGCCAGCAGTTACGGGACTAGCGGGAGTTATGAGCAGTACTTC.